These T cell receptor beta chains were read from a single sample in a study of T cell changes during pregnancy in multiple sclerosis. TCRdb keeps only in-frame clones here, not all; method: immunoSEQ multiplex PCR. This sample has around 59,000 clones, with 80% to 95% found just once. Source: peripheral blood, taken in the first trimester of pregnancy. These receptors were collected from a female donor with multiple sclerosis, enrolled in a pregnancy study. Both conserved end residues are part of each CDR3. A clone size is listed for some rows: how often the clone was seen (once, few, many), or a class if it is expanded.

J gene,clone size,V gene,CDR3 protein
TRBJ2-7,.,TRBV5-8,CASSVPGTDYRSSTYEQYF
TRBJ1-1,.,TRBV27,CASSLVRAGTEAFF
TRBJ1-1,.,TRBV18,CASSPAQGVEAFF
TRBJ2-1,few,TRBV18,CASSPGGGINEQFF
TRBJ1-3,once,TRBV6-1,CATRQGTGNTIYF
TRBJ1-2,.,TRBV9,CASSVGSGGGLYGYTF
TRBJ2-2,.,TRBV14,CASSQDLQGFQGTGELFF
TRBJ1-1,.,TRBV11-2,CASSRGQGNFLNTEAFF
TRBJ1-1,once,TRBV10-3,CAISDQGEAFF
TRBJ1-2,.,TRBV5-1,CASSSDRSGGYTF
TRBJ1-1,.,TRBV7-9,CASSAGTGFTSEAFF
TRBJ2-6,.,TRBV2,CASRQSSGANVLTF
TRBJ2-1,.,TRBV5-4,CASSARAGNYNEQFF
TRBJ1-6,few,TRBV2,CASTPRDRFSPLHF
TRBJ2-3,.,TRBV10-3,CAISISGGTDTQYF
TRBJ2-3,.,TRBV29-1,CSVNGPATGGLDTQYF
TRBJ1-6,.,TRBV6-1,CASSDRDNSPLHF
TRBJ1-2,.,TRBV15,CATSREEGRPNYGYTF
TRBJ2-7,.,TRBV7-9,CASSSRTGLYEQYF
TRBJ2-6,.,TRBV7-7,CASSLGTHGANVLTF
TRBJ1-6,.,TRBV6-5,CASSYIFGPLHF
TRBJ1-5,.,TRBV7-2,CASSERQGEAQPQHF
TRBJ1-1,once,TRBV7-2,CATARVFGTEAFF
TRBJ2-5,.,TRBV5-1,CASSLVPEQETQYF
TRBJ2-1,.,TRBV4-3,CASSQEESGGPVQFF